Reported below is one T cell receptor (beta chain). Its antigen is unknown. As to treatment: oral pan-JAK inhibitor, 5-10 mg twice daily. These data belong to a study of CD8+ T cells in alopecia areata. The study's findings and limits: There were many expanded lesional clones persisting in scalp and blood during tofacitinib. Scalp clonality and expanded CD8+ clones among the top 100 showed significant decreases with tofacitinib.

After isolation, RNA underwent reverse transcription to generate cDNA as the sequencing template. Generated by immunoSEQ multiplex PCR, the TCRdb table keeps only in-frame clones and is missing some. The top ten hold 15% to 20% of the sample, which has 110,000 to 150,000 clones, less than 70% seen once. This specimen consisted of CD8+ T cells sorted from blood, obtained at week 4, from a patient treated with tofacitinib. The sequence was obtained from a human donor with alopecia areata.

The CDR3 loop is CASSRDRDPYEQYF. The DNA for the CDR3 is TGTGCCAGCAGCCGGGACAGGGACCCCTACGAGCAGTACTTC. The gene calls are TRBV13 and TRBJ2-7; 9 bases map to TRBD1. CDR1 is PRHDT and CDR2 is FYEKMQ in the germline V gene (reference sequence). V trimming: 5 bases; J trimming: 2 bases; junction bases outside the gene matches: 4. The CDR3 totals 14 residues.